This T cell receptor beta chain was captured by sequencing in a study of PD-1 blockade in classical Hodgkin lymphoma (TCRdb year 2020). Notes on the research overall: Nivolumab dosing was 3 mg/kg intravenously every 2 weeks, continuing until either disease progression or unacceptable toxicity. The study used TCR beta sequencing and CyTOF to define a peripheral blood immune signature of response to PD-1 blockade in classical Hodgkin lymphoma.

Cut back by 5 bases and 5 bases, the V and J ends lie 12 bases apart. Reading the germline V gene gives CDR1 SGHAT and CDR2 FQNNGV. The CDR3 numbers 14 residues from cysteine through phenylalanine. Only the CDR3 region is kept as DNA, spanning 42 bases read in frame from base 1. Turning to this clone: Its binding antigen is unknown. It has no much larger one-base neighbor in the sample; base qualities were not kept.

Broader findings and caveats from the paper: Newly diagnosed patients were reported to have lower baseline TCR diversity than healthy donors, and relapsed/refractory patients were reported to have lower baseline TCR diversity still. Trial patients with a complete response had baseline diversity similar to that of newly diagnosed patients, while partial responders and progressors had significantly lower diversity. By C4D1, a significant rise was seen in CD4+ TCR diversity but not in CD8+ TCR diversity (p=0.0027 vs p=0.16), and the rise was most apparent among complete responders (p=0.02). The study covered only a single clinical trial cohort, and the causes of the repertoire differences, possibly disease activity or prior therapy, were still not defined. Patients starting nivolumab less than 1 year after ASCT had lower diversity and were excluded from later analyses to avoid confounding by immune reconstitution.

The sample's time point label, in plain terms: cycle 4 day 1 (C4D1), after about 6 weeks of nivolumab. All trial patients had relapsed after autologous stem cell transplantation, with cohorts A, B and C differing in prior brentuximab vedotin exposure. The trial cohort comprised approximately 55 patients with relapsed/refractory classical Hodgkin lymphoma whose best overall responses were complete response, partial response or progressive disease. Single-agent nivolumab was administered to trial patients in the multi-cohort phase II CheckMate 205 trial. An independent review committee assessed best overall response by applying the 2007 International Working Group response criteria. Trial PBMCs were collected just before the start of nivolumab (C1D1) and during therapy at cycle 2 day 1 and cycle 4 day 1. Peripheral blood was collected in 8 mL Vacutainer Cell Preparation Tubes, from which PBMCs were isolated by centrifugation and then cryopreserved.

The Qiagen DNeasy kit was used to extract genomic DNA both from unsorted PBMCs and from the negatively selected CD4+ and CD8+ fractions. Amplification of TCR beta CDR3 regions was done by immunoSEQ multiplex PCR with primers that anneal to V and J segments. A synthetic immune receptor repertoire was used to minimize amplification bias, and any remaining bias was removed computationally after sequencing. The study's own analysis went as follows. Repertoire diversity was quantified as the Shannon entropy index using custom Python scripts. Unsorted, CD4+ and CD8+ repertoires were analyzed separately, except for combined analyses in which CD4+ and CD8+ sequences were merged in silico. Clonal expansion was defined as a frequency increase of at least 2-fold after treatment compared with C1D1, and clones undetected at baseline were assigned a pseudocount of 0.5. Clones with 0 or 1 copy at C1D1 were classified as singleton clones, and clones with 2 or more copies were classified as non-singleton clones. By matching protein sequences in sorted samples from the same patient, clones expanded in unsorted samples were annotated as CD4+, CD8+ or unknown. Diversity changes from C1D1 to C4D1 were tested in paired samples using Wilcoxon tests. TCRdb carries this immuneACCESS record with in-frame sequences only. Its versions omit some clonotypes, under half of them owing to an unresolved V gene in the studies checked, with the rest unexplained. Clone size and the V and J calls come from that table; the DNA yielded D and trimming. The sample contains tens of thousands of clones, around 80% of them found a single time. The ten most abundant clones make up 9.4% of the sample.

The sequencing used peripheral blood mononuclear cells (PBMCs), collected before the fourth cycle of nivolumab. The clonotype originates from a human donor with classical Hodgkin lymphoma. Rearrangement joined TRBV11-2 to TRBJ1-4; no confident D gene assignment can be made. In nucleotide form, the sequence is TGTGCCAGCAGCCCTGGGTATGGAAATGAAAAACTGTTTTTT. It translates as CASSPGYGNEKLFF.